These 21 T cell receptor beta chains originate from one sample sequenced in a study of blood T cell repertoires in COVID-19. The protocol was immunoSEQ multiplex PCR, while the TCRdb copy is restricted to in-frame clones and leaves out a portion. The table shows approximately 260,000 clones, with approximately 88% occurring only once. Sequenced sample: peripheral blood. The receptors derive from a man over 45 with acute or convalescent COVID-19.

The rearrangement uses TRBV9 and TRBJ1-5; a possible D gene is TRBD1 (5 bases). The CDR3 totals 15 residues. The V gene's germline CDR1 is SGDLS and CDR2 YYNGEE. Trimming left V 3 bases short and J 3 bases short, with 13 bases between. CDR3 in amino acids: CASSESGTDNQPQHF. DNA for the CDR3: TGTGCCAGCAGCGAAAGCGGGACTGACAATCAGCCCCAGCATTTT.

V is TRBV18 and J is TRBJ2-3, with TRBD1 identical over 8 bases. Germline CDR1 is KGHSH and CDR2 is LQKENI. J was trimmed by 0 bases and V by 5 bases; bases with no gene match: 4. The CDR3 contains 15 residues. In DNA form, the CDR3 reads TGTGCCAGCTCAGTAAGACAGGGGAGCACAGATACGCAGTATTTT. Amino acid sequence: CASSVRQGSTDTQYF.

The rearrangement links TRBV27 to TRBJ2-2; TRBD2 matches at 13 bases. The CDR3 contains 16 residues. Germline loops: CDR1 MNHEY, CDR2 SMNVEV (reference sequence). J gave up 7 bases and V 5 bases, and 7 bases lay outside the gene matches. CDR3 in amino acids: CASSPLAGGRGGELFF. The CDR3 region has the DNA TGTGCCAGCAGTCCACTAGCGGGGGGGCGAGGCGGGGAGCTGTTTTTT.

This chain uses TRBV5-1 with TRBJ2-2, with 7 nucleotides matching TRBD1. This CDR3 contains 15 residues. Germline lookup yields CDR1 SGHRS and CDR2 YFSETQ. The trim removed 3 bases at V and 7 bases at J, leaving 9 bases unmatched. The CDR3 sequence: CASSSPGQAVGELFF. DNA for the CDR3: TGCGCCAGCAGCTCCCCCGGACAGGCGGTCGGGGAGCTGTTTTTT.

This chain uses TRBV11-2 with TRBJ2-2; 8 bases agree with TRBD1. Per the germline V gene, CDR1 is SGHAT and CDR2 is FQNNGV. V lost 7 bases and J lost 5; bases outside the gene matches: 6. The CDR3 spans 14 residues. CDR3: CASMTGVGTGELFF. CDR3 coding DNA: TGTGCCAGCATGACAGGGGTTGGTACCGGGGAGCTGTTTTTT.

The chain links TRBV27 to TRBJ2-3, with a possible D match to TRBD2 (6 bases). The V and J ends lost 0 bases and 4 bases respectively, with 11 bases between them. The CDR3 sequence is 15 residues long. CDR1 and CDR2 from the germline V gene are MNHEY and SMNVEV (reference sequence). CDR3 nucleotide sequence: TGTGCCAGCAGTTTATCTGGCGGGGCGCCAGATACGCAGTATTTT. It translates to CASSLSGGAPDTQYF.

The genes are TRBV11-2 and TRBJ2-7, with 11 positions matching TRBD2. V lost 3 bases and J lost 2; bases outside the gene matches: 0. Germline CDR1 and CDR2: SGHAT and FQNNGV. The CDR3 extends over 14 amino acids. The CDR3 DNA is TGTGCCAGCAGCTTTAGCGGGGGGGCCTACGAGCAGTACTTC. This gives the protein CASSFSGGAYEQYF. Together with reference TRBV11-2 and TRBJ2-7, the CDR3 gives the full variable domain: EAGVAQSPRYKIIEKRQSVAFWCNPISGHATLYWYQQILGQGPKLLIQFQNNGVVDDSQLPKDRFSAERLKGVDSTLKIQPAKLEDSAVYLCASSFSGGAYEQYFGPGTRLTVT.

The V call is TRBV30, the J call TRBJ2-7; 10 bases are shared with TRBD1. The CDR3 consists of 13 residues. Germline loops: CDR1 GTSNPN, CDR2 SVGIG (reference sequence). V gave up 4 bases and J gave up 3 bases; unmatched junction bases: 3. CDR3 residues: CAWMTGGIYEQYF. For the CDR3, the DNA is TGTGCCTGGATGACAGGGGGCATCTACGAGCAGTACTTC.

The chain uses TRBV29-1 and TRBJ2-3; tentatively, D is TRBD1 (6 bases). This CDR3 contains 14 residues. Germline loops: CDR1 SQVTM, CDR2 ANQGSEA. V lost 2 bases and J 4 bases, leaving 13 bases between the germline ends. For the CDR3, the DNA is TGCAGCGTTGAAACCCTACAGGGACCAGATACGCAGTATTTT. It specifies CSVETLQGPDTQYF.

This clone showed up just once. The CDR3 DNA is TGTGCCAGCTCACCACAGGGGGCGGTTGAAAAACTGTTTTTT. Translation: CASSPQGAVEKLFF. The J gene is TRBJ1-4, the V gene TRBV18; 7 nucleotides line up with TRBD1. Germline-derived CDR1 and CDR2 are KGHSH and LQKENI. CDR3 size: 14 residues. J was trimmed by 7 bases and V by 1 base; bases with no gene match: 3.

This clone showed up just once. The J gene is TRBJ2-2, the V gene TRBV11-3; D is unresolved. Germline values: CDR1 SGHNT, CDR2 YENEEA. V was pared by 5 bases and J by 2 bases, with 3 bases between. The CDR3 has 12 amino acids. For the CDR3, the DNA is TGTGCCAGCAGCCCTAACACCGGGGAGCTGTTTTTT. Residues: CASSPNTGELFF.

V and J are TRBV11-2 and TRBJ1-1; D gene ambiguous. The CDR3 loop spans 14 amino acids. The V end was cut by 3 bases, the J end by 1 base, with 9 bases between. Germline loops: CDR1 SGHAT, CDR2 FQNNGV. This CDR3 reads CASSLWAGNTEAFF. The CDR3 DNA follows: TGTGCCAGCAGCTTGTGGGCAGGGAACACTGAAGCTTTCTTT.

The chain joins TRBV6-5 to TRBJ2-5, with 8 bases aligning to TRBD2. The CDR3 sequence is 13 residues long. Per germline, CDR1 MNHEY and CDR2 SVGAGI. After removal of 7 bases from V and 4 bases from J, the junction contained 5 bases not matched to a gene. The CDR3 is CASTPRGGETQYF. In DNA form, the CDR3 reads TGTGCCAGCACCCCACGGGGGGGAGAGACCCAGTACTTC.

This sequence joins TRBV11-1 and TRBJ1-1; D is perhaps TRBD1 (5 bases). The CDR3 has 15 amino acids. The germline V gene has CDR1 SGHAT and CDR2 FQDESV (reference sequence). Trimming left V 0 bases short and J 1 base short, with 9 bases between. Written as DNA, the CDR3 is TGTGCCAGCAGCTTAGCGCAGGGCCCGAACACTGAAGCTTTCTTT. Protein product: CASSLAQGPNTEAFF.

This clone showed up just a few times. The chain carries TRBV7-3 and TRBJ1-6; no clear D. Trimming removed 2 bases at V and 3 bases at J, with 5 bases between. Looked up from germline, CDR1 is SGHTA and CDR2 is FQGTGA. The CDR3 covers 14 residues. The CDR3 sequence is CASSLVDYNSPLHF. The CDR3 DNA reads as TGTGCCAGCAGCTTAGTAGACTATAATTCACCCCTCCACTTT.

This sequence joins TRBV19 and TRBJ2-2; D is unclear. The CDR3 is 16 residues long. Germline-derived CDR1 and CDR2 are LNHDA and SQIVND (reference sequence). V was pared by 4 bases and J by 4 bases, with 16 bases between. The CDR3 is CASSTPYLETTGELFF. The CDR3 nucleotides are TGTGCCAGTAGTACACCCTACTTGGAGACCACCGGGGAGCTGTTTTTT. Based on the CDR3 plus reference TRBV19 and TRBJ2-2, the full variable domain is DGGITQSPKYLFRKEGQNVTLSCEQNLNHDAMYWYRQDPGQGLRLIYYSQIVNDFQKGDIAEGYSVSREKKESFPLTVTSAQKNPTAFYLCASSTPYLETTGELFFGEGSRLTVL.

The CDR3 region is CASSPGQATYEQYF. DNA for the CDR3: TGTGCCAGCAGCCCCGGACAGGCCACCTACGAGCAGTACTTC. This chain uses TRBV9 with TRBJ2-7, with 7 bases fitting TRBD1. With V trimmed by 4 bases and J by 2 bases, 6 bases remained unmatched. Germline loops: CDR1 SGDLS, CDR2 YYNGEE. The CDR3 has 14 amino acids.

V and J are TRBV6-5 and TRBJ2-7, with D uncertain. The CDR3 loop spans 12 amino acids. Germline assignment: CDR1 MNHEY and CDR2 SVGAGI. V was shortened by 6 bases and J by 6 bases, with 12 bases between the two germline ends. CDR3 loop: CASSQPVAEQYF. For the CDR3, the DNA is TGTGCCAGCAGCCAGCCCGTAGCCGAGCAGTACTTC.

J is TRBJ2-7 and V is TRBV2; 9 bases line up with TRBD1. Germline V CDR1 and CDR2: SNHLY, FYNNEI. The CDR3 runs to 13 residues. Trimming at V came to 7 bases and at J to 2 bases, leaving 3 bases not matched to a gene. Written as DNA, the CDR3 is TGTGCCAGCAAGGGGGACAGGGCCTACGAGCAGTACTTC. It specifies CASKGDRAYEQYF.

V usage is TRBV3-1 (or the pseudogene TRBV3-2) and J usage is TRBJ1-3; no firm D call. Trimming pared 10 bases from V and 0 bases from J, leaving 13 bases between. The germline V gene has CDR1 LGHDT and CDR2 YNNKEL (reference sequence). This CDR3 contains 14 residues. The CDR3 sequence: CATSNTVSGNTIYF. The DNA for the CDR3 is TGTGCCACCTCAAATACAGTCTCTGGAAACACCATATATTTT.

The chain joins TRBV2 to TRBJ2-3, with D hard to call. The CDR3 is made up of 15 amino acids. Germline lookup yields CDR1 SNHLY and CDR2 FYNNEI. Trimming shortened V by 4 bases and J by 3 bases, and 14 bases separated the two germline ends. CDR3 sequence reads: CASSVNPSPTDTQYF. CDR3 nucleotide sequence: TGTGCCAGCAGTGTAAACCCGAGCCCGACAGATACGCAGTATTTT. Full variable domain (missing parts from reference TRBV2 and TRBJ2-3): EPEVTQTPSHQVTQMGQEVILRCVPISNHLYFYWYRQILGQKVEFLVSFYNNEISEKSEIFDDQFSVERPDGSNFTLKIRSTKLEDSAMYFCASSVNPSPTDTQYFGPGTRLTVL.